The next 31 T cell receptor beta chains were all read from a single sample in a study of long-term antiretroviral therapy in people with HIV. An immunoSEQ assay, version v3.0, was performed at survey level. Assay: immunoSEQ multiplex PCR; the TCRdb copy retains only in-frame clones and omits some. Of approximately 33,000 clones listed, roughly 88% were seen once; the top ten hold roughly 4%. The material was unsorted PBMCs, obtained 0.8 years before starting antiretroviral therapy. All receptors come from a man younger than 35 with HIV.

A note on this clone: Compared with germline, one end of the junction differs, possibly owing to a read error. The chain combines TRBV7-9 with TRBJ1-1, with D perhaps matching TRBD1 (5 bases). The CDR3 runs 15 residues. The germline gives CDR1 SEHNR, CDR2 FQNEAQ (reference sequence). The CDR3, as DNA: TGTGCCAGCAGCCTAGCCAGGGCAGTGAACACTGAAGCTTTCTTT. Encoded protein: CASSLARAVNTEAFF.

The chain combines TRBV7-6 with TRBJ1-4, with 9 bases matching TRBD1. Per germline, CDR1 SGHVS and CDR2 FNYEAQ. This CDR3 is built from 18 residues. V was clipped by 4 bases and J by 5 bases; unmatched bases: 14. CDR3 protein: CASSSLRPWTGENEKLFF. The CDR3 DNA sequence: TGTGCCAGCAGCTCCCTACGACCGTGGACAGGGGAAAATGAAAAACTGTTTTTT.

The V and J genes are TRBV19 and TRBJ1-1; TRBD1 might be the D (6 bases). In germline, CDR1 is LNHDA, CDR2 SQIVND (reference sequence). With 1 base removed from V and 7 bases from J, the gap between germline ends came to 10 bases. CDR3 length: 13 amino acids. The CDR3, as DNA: TGTGCCAGTAGTATAGGAACAGGGAGTGAAGCTTTCTTT. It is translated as CASSIGTGSEAFF.

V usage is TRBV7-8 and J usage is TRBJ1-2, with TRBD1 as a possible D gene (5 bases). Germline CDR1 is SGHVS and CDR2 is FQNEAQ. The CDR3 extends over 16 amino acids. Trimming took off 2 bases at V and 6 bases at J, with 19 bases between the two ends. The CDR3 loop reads CASSLSRVGLEDGYTF. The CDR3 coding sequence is TGTGCCAGCAGCTTAAGCCGCGTGGGACTCGAGGATGGCTACACCTTC.

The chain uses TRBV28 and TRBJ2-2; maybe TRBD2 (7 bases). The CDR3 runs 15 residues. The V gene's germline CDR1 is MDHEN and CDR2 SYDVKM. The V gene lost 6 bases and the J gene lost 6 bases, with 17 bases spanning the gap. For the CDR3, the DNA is TGTGCCAGCAGCCCGCAGGAGGGGGGGCCCGGGGAGCTGTTTTTT. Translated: CASSPQEGGPGELFF.

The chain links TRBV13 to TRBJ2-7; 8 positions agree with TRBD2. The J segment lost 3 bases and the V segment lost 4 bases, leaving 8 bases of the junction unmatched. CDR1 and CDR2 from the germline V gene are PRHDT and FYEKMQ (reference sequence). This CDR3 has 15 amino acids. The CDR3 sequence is CASSSSTSESYEQYF. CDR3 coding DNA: TGTGCCAGCAGCTCTTCGACTAGCGAGAGCTACGAGCAGTACTTC. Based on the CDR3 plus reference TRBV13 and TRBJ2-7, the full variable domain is AAGVIQSPRHLIKEKRETATLKCYPIPRHDTVYWYQQGPGQDPQFLISFYEKMQSDKGSIPDRFSAQQFSDYHSELNMSSLELGDSALYFCASSSSTSESYEQYFGPGTRLTVT.

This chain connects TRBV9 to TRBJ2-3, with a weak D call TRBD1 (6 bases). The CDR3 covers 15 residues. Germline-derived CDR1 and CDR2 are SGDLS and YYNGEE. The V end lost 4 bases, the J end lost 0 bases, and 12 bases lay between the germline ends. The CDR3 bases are TGTGCCAGCAGCCTCGGACAGACTAGCACAGATACGCAGTATTTT. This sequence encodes CASSLGQTSTDTQYF. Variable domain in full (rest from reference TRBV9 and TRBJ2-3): DSGVTQTPKHLITATGQRVTLRCSPRSGDLSVYWYQQSLDQGLQFLIQYYNGEERAKGNILERFSAQQFPDLHSELNLSSLELGDSALYFCASSLGQTSTDTQYFGPGTRLTVL.

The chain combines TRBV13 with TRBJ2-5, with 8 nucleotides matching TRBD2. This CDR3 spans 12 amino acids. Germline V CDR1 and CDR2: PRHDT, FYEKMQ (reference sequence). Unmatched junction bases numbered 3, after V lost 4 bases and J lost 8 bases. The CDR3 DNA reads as TGTGCCAGCAGCTCGGGGGGGCGAACCCAGTACTTC. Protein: CASSSGGRTQYF.

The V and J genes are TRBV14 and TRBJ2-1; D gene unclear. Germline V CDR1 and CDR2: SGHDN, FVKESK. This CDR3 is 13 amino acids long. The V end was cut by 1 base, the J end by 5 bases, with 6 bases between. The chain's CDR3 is CASSQGRNNEQFF. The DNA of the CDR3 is TGTGCCAGCAGCCAAGGCAGAAACAATGAGCAGTTCTTC.

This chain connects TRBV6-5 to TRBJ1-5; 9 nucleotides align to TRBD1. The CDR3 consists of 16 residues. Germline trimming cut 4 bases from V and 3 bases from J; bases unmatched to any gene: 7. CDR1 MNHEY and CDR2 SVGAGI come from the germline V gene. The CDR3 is CASSSRTGANNQPQHF. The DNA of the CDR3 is TGTGCCAGCAGTTCTAGGACAGGGGCGAACAATCAGCCCCAGCATTTT.

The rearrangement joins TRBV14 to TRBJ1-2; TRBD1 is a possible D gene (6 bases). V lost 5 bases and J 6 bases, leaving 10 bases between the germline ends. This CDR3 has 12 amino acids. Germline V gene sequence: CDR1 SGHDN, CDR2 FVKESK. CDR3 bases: TGTGCCAGCAGCAAAAGGGGGAATGGCTACACCTTC. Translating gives CASSKRGNGYTF.

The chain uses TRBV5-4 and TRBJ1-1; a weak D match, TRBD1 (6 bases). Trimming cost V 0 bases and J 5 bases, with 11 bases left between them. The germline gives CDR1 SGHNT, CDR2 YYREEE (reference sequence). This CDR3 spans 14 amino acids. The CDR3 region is CASSLESRGTEAFF. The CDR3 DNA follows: TGTGCCAGCAGCTTGGAATCAAGGGGGACTGAAGCTTTCTTT.

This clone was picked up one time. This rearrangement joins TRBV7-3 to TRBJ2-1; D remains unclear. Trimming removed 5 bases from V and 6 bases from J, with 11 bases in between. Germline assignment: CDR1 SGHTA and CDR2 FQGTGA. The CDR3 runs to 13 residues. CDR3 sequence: CASSALAGNEQFF. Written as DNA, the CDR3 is TGTGCCAGCAGCGCGCTGGCCGGCAATGAGCAGTTCTTC.

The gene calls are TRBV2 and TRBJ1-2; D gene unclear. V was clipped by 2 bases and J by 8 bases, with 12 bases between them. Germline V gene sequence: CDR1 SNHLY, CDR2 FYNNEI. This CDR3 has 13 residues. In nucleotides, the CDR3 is TGTGCCAGCAGTGAAACAAGCCCCCTGGGCTACACCTTC. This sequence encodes CASSETSPLGYTF.

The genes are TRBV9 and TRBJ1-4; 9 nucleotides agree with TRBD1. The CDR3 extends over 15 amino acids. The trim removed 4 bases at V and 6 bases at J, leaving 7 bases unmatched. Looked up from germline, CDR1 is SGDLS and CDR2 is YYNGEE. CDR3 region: CASSPRGDRDEKLFF. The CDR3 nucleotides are TGTGCCAGCAGCCCGAGGGGGGACAGGGATGAAAAACTGTTTTTT.

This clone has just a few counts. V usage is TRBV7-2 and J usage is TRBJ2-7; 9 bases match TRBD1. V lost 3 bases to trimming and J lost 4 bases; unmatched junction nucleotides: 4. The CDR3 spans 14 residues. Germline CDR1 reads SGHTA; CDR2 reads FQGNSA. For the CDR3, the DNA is TGTGCCAGCAGCTTCACAGGGGGCAGGTACGAGCAGTACTTC. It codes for CASSFTGGRYEQYF.

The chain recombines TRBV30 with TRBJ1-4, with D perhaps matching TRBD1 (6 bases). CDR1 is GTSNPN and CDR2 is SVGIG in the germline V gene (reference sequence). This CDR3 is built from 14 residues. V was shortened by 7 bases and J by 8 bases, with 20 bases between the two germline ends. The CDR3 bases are TGTGCCTCGAAAGGGGGGGGGTTGCGAGAAAAACTGTTTTTT. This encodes CASKGGGLREKLFF.

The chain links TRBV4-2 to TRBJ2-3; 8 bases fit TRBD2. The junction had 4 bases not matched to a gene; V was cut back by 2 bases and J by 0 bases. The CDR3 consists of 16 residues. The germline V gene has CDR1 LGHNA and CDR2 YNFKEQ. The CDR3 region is CASSQLAGTSTDTQYF. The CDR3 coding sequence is TGTGCCAGCAGCCAACTAGCGGGCACTAGCACAGATACGCAGTATTTT.

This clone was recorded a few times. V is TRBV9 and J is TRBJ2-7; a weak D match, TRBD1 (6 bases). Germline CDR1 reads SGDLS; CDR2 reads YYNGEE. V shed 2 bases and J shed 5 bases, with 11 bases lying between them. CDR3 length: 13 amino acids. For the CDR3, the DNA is TGTGCCAGCAGCGTGGGACAAGGGGACGAGCAGTACTTC. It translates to CASSVGQGDEQYF.

For the CDR3, the DNA is TGCGCCAGCAGCGCCGGCCTCCGGGGACCCAGGGAGACCCAGTACTTC. It translates to CASSAGLRGPRETQYF. The V gene is TRBV5-1, the J gene TRBJ2-5; D is perhaps TRBD1 or TRBD2 (5 bases each). The CDR3 has 16 amino acids. Germline V CDR1 and CDR2: SGHRS, YFSETQ. The V gene lost 4 bases and the J gene lost 5 bases, with 21 bases spanning the gap.

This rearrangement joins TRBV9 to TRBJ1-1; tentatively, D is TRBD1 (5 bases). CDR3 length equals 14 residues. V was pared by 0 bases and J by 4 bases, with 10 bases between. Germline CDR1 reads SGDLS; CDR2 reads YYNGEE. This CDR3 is CASSVDGGSTEAFF. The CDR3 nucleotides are TGTGCCAGCAGCGTAGATGGGGGGAGCACTGAAGCTTTCTTT.

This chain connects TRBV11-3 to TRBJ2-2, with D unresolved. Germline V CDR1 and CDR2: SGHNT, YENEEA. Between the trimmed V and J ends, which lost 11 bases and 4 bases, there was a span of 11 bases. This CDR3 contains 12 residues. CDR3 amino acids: CAAAMVTGELFF. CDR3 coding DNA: TGTGCCGCGGCTATGGTCACCGGGGAGCTGTTTTTT. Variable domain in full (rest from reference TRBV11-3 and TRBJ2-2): EAGVVQSPRYKIIEKKQPVAFWCNPISGHNTLYWYLQNLGQGPELLIRYENEEAVDDSQLPKDRFSAERLKGVDSTLKIQPAELGDSAVYLCAAAMVTGELFFGEGSRLTVL.

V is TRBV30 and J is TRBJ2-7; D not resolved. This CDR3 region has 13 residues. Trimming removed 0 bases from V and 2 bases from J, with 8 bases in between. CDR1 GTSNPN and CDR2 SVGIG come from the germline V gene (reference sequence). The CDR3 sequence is CAWSVYLTYEQYF. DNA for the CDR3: TGTGCCTGGAGTGTCTACCTTACCTACGAGCAGTACTTC.

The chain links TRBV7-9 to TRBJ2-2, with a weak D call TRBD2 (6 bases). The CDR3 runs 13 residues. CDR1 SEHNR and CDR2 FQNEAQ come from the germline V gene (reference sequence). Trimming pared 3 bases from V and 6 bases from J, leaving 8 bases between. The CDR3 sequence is CASSFGGSGELFF. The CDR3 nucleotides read TGTGCCAGCAGCTTTGGGGGGTCCGGGGAGCTGTTTTTT. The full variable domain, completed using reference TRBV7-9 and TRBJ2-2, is DTGVSQNPRHKITKRGQNVTFRCDPISEHNRLYWYRQTLGQGPEFLTYFQNEAQLEKSRLLSDRFSAERPKGSFSTLEIQRTEQGDSAMYLCASSFGGSGELFFGEGSRLTVL.

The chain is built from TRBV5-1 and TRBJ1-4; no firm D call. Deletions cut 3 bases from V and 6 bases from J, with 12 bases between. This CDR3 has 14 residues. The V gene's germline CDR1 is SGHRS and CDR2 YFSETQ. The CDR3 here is CASSSGREDEKLFF. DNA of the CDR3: TGCGCCAGCAGCTCAGGACGGGAGGATGAAAAACTGTTTTTT.

The CDR3 DNA is TGTGCCAGCAGTCCTTTAGCGGGAGGGCCGCGGGAGTTCTTC. Its protein is CASSPLAGGPREFF. The chain is built from TRBV6-6 and TRBJ2-1; 11 bases line up with TRBD2. This CDR3 contains 14 residues. In germline, CDR1 is MNHNY, CDR2 SVGAGI (reference sequence). The J segment lost 14 bases and the V segment lost 5 bases, leaving 11 bases of the junction unmatched.

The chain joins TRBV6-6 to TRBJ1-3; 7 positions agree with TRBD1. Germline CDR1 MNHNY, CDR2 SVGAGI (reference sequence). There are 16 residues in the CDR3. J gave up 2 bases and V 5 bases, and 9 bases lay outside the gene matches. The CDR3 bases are TGTGCCAGCAGTCGCACAGGGGCAGAAACTGGAAACACCATATATTTT. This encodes CASSRTGAETGNTIYF.

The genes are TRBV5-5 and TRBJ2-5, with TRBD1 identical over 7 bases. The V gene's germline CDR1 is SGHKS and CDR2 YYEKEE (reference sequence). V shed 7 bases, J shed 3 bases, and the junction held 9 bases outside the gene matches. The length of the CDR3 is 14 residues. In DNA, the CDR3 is TGTGCCAGCGGCTCGGGACAGCCCAAAGAGACCCAGTACTTC. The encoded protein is CASGSGQPKETQYF.

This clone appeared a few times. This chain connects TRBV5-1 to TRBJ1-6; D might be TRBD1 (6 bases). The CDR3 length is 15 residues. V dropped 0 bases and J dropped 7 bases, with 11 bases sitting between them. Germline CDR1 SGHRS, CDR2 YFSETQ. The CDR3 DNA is TGCGCCAGCAGCTTGGACACAGGGCTCAATTCACCCCTCCACTTT. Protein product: CASSLDTGLNSPLHF. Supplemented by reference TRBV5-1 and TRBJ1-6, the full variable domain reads KAGVTQTPRYLIKTRGQQVTLSCSPISGHRSVSWYQQTPGQGLQFLFEYFSETQRNKGNFPGRFSGRQFSNSRSEMNVSTLELGDSALYLCASSLDTGLNSPLHFGNGTRLTVT.

In nucleotides, the CDR3 is TGTGCCAGCAGTGGAGGTGACAGGCGTGGTGAGCAGTTCTTC. Encoded protein: CASSGGDRRGEQFF. The V call is TRBV2, the J call TRBJ2-1; a possible D gene is TRBD1 (6 bases). The CDR3 is 14 amino acids. Germline CDR1 SNHLY, CDR2 FYNNEI. The germline V and J ends were trimmed by 4 bases and 9 bases, with 16 bases remaining between them.

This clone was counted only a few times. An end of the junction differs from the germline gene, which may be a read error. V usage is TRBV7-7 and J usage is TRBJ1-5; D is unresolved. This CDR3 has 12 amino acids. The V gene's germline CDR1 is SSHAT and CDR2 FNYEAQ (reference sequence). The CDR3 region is CASSLVERPQHF. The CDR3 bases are TGTGCTAGCAGCTTAGTGGAAAGGCCCCAGCATTTT.